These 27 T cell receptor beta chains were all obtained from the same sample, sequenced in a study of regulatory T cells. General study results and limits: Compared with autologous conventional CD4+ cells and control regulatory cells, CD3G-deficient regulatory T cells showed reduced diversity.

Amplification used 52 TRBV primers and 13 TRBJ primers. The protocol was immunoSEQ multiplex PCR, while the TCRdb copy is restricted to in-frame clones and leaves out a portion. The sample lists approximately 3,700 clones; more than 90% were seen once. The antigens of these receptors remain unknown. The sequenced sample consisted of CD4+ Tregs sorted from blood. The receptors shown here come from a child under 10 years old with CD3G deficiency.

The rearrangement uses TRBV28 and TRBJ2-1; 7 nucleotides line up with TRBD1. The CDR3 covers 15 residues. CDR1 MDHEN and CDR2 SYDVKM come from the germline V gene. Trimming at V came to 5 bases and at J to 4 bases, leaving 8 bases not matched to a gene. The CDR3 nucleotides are TGTGCCAGCAGTAAGGCGACAGGGCGGTACAATGAGCAGTTCTTC. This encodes CASSKATGRYNEQFF.

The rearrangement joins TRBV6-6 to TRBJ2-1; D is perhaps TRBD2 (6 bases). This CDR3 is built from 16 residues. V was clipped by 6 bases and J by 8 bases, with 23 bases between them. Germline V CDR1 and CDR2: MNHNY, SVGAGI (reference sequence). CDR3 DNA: TGTGCCAGCAGCCAACGCGGAGGGGCGGGAACGGATGAGCAGTTCTTC. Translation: CASSQRGGAGTDEQFF.

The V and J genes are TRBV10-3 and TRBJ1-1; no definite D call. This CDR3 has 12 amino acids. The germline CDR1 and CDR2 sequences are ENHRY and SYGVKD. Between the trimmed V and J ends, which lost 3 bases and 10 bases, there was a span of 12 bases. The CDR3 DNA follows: TGTGCCATCAGTGAACCTGGGAACCCAGCTTTCTTT. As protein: CAISEPGNPAFF.

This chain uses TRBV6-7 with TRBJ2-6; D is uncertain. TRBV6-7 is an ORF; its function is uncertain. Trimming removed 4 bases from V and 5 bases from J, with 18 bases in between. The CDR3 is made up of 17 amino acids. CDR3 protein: CASSSRVRQSRANVLTF. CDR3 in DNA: TGTGCCAGCAGTTCACGTGTGCGTCAAAGTCGGGCCAACGTCCTGACTTTC.

The CDR3: CASSMDRDGNEQFF. Here the CDR3 DNA reads TGTGCCAGCAGCATGGATCGCGACGGAAATGAGCAGTTCTTC. The rearrangement uses TRBV11-3 and TRBJ2-1; D remains ambiguous. The CDR3 extends over 14 amino acids. Germline CDR1 is SGHNT and CDR2 is YENEEA. Trimming left V 5 bases short and J 7 bases short, with 15 bases between.

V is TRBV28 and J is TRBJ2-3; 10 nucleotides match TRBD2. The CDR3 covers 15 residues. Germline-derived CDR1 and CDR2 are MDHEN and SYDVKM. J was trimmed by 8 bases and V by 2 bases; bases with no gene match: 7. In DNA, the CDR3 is TGTGCCAGCAGTTTAAGAAGCGGGAGGGCGGGTACGCAGTATTTT. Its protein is CASSLRSGRAGTQYF.

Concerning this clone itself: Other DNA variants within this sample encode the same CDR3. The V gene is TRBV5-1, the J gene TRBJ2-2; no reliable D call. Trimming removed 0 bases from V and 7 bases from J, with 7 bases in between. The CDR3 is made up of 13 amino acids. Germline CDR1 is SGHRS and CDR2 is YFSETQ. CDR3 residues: CASSLEGHGELFF. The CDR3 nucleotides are TGCGCCAGCAGCTTGGAGGGTCACGGGGAGCTGTTTTTT.

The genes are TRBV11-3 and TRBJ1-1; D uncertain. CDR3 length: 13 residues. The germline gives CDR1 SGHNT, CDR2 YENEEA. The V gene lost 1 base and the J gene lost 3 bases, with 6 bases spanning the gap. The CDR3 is CASSLAMDTEAFF. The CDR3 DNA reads TGTGCCAGCAGCTTAGCTATGGACACTGAAGCTTTCTTT.

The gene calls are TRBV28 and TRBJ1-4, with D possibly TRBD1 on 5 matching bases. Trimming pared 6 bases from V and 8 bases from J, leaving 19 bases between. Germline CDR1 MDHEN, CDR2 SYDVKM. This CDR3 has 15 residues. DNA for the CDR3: TGTGCCAGCAGCTCGGGAGGCAGGGCGGAGGAAAAACTGTTTTTT. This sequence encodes CASSSGGRAEEKLFF. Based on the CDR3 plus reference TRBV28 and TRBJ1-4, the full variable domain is DVKVTQSSRYLVKRTGEKVFLECVQDMDHENMFWYRQDPGLGLRLIYFSYDVKMKEKGDIPEGYSVSREKKERFSLILESASTNQTSMYLCASSSGGRAEEKLFFGSGTQLSVL.

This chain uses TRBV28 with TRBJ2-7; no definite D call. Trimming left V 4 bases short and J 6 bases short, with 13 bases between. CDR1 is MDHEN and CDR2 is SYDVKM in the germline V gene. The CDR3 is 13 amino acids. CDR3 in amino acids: CASSYDFLSEQYF. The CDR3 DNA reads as TGTGCCAGCAGTTACGACTTTTTATCCGAGCAGTACTTC.

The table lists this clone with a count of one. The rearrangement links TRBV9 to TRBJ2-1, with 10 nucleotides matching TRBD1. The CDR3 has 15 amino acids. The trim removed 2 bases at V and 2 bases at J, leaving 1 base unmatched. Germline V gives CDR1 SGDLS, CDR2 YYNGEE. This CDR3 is CASSVGQGTYNEQFF. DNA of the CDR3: TGTGCCAGCAGCGTGGGACAGGGGACCTACAATGAGCAGTTCTTC. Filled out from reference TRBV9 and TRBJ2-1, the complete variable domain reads DSGVTQTPKHLITATGQRVTLRCSPRSGDLSVYWYQQSLDQGLQFLIQYYNGEERAKGNILERFSAQQFPDLHSELNLSSLELGDSALYFCASSVGQGTYNEQFFGPGTRLTVL.

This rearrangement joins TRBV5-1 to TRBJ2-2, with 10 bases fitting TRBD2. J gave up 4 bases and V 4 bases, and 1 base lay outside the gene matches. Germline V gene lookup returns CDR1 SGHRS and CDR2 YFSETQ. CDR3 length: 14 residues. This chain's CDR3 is CASSLAGATGELFF. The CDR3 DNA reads TGCGCCAGCAGCCTAGCGGGAGCCACCGGGGAGCTGTTTTTT.

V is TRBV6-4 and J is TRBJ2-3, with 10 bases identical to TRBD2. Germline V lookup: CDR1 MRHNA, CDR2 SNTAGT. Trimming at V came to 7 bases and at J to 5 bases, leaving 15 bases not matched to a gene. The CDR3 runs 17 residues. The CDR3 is CASMYLKSGRAGDTQYF. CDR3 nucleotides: TGTGCCAGCATGTACCTCAAAAGCGGGAGGGCCGGAGATACGCAGTATTTT.

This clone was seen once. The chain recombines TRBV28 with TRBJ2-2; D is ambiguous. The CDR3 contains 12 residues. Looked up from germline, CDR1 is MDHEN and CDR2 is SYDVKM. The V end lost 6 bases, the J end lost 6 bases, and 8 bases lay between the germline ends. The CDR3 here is CASRTYPGELFF. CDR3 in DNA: TGTGCCAGCAGAACTTATCCCGGGGAGCTGTTTTTT. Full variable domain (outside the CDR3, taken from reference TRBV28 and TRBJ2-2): DVKVTQSSRYLVKRTGEKVFLECVQDMDHENMFWYRQDPGLGLRLIYFSYDVKMKEKGDIPEGYSVSREKKERFSLILESASTNQTSMYLCASRTYPGELFFGEGSRLTVL.

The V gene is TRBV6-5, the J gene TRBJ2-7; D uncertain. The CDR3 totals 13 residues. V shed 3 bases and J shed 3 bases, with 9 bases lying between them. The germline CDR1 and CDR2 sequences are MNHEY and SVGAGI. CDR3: CASSYLLNYEQYF. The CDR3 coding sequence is TGTGCCAGCAGTTATCTGCTCAACTACGAGCAGTACTTC.

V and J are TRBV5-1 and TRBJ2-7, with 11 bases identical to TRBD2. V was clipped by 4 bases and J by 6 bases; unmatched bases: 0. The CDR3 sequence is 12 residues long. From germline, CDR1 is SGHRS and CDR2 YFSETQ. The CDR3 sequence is CASSLAGGEQYF. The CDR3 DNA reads TGCGCCAGCAGCCTAGCGGGAGGCGAGCAGTACTTC.

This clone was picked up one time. The chain's CDR3 is CASTRQGSNYEQYF. The CDR3 DNA follows: TGTGCCAGCACCCGACAGGGCTCCAACTACGAGCAGTACTTC. This rearrangement joins TRBV6-1 to TRBJ2-7; 7 bases agree with TRBD1. Germline loops: CDR1 MNHNS, CDR2 SASEGT. The CDR3 spans 14 residues. Trimming took 7 bases from V and 3 from J; bases not matched to a gene: 9.

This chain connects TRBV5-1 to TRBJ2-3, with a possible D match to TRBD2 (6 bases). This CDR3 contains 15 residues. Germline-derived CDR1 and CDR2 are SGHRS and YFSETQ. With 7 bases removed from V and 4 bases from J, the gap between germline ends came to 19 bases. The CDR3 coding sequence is TGCGCCAGCCGTCTTTTGGGACCGGGAGCAGATACGCAGTATTTT. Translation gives CASRLLGPGADTQYF.

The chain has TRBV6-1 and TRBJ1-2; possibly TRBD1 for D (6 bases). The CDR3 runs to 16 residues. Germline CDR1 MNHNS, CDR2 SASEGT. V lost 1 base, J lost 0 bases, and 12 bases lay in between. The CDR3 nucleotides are TGTGCCAGCAGTGAAGTTCCCTGGACAGCTAACTATGGCTACACCTTC. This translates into CASSEVPWTANYGYTF.

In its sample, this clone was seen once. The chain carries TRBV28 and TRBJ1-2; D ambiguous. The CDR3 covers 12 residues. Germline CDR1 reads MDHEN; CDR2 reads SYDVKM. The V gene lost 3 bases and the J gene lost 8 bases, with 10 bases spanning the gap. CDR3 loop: CASSLGGLGYTF. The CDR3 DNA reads TGTGCCAGCAGTTTGGGCGGGCTCGGCTACACCTTC.

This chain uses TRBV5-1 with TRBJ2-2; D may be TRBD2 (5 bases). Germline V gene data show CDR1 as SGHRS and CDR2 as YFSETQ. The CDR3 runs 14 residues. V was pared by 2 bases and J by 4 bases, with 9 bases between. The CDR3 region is CASSFGRGTGELFF. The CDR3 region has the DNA TGCGCCAGCAGCTTTGGGAGAGGCACCGGGGAGCTGTTTTTT.

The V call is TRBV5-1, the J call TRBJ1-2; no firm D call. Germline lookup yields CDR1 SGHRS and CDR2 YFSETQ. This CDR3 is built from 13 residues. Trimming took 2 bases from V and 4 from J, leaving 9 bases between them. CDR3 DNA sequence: TGCGCCAGCAGCTTCGGGAGCGGCTATGGCTACACCTTC. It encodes CASSFGSGYGYTF.

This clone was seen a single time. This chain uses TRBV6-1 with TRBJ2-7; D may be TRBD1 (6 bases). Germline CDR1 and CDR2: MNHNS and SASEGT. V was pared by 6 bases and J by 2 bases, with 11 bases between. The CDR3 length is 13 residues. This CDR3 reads CASRPRGPYEQYF. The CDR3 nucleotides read TGTGCCAGCAGGCCCAGGGGCCCCTACGAGCAGTACTTC.

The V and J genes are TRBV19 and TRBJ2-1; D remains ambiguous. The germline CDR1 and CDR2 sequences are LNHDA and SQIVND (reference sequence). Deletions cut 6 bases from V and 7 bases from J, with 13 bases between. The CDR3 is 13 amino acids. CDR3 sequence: CASSKSWANEQFF. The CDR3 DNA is TGTGCCAGTAGCAAGTCGTGGGCTAATGAGCAGTTCTTC.

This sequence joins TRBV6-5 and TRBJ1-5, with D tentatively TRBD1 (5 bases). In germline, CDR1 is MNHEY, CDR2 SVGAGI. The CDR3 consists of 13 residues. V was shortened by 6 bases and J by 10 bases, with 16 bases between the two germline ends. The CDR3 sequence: CASRRDQRAPQHF. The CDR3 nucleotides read TGTGCCAGCAGGAGGGACCAGAGAGCACCCCAGCATTTT.

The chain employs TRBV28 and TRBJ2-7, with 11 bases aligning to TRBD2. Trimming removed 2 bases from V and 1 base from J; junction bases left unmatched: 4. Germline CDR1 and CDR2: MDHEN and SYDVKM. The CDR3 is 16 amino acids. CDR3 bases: TGTGCCAGCAGTTTAACAGGGACTAGCGGTTCCTACGAGCAGTACTTC. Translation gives CASSLTGTSGSYEQYF.

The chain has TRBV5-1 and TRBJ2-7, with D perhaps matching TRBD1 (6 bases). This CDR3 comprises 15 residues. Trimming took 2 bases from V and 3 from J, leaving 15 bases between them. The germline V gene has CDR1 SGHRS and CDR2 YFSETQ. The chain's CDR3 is CASSFNRDEGYEQYF. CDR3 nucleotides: TGCGCCAGCAGCTTCAACAGGGATGAGGGCTACGAGCAGTACTTC. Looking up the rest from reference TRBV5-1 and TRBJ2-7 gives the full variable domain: KAGVTQTPRYLIKTRGQQVTLSCSPISGHRSVSWYQQTPGQGLQFLFEYFSETQRNKGNFPGRFSGRQFSNSRSEMNVSTLELGDSALYLCASSFNRDEGYEQYFGPGTRLTVT.